What follows describes a single TCR beta chain. These data belong to a study of blood T cell repertoires in COVID-19. Sequencing used immunoSEQ multiplex PCR; TCRdb keeps in-frame clones, though not all of them. The sample yields some 70,000 clones, roughly 85% seen once. The clonotype comes from a woman aged 55-70 years with acute or convalescent COVID-19. Material: peripheral blood.

The CDR3 spells CASSPPGPSGGSYTF. The CDR3 coding sequence is TGCGCCAGCAGCCCACCGGGGCCTAGTGGAGGGAGCTACACCTTC. The rearrangement links TRBV5-1 to TRBJ1-2, with D possibly TRBD1 on 5 matching bases. This CDR3 region has 15 residues. Germline assignment: CDR1 SGHRS and CDR2 YFSETQ. V lost 4 bases and J lost 9, with 22 bases in between.